What follows are 26 T cell receptor beta chains derived from one specimen sequenced in a study of blood T cells in healthy people across ages. Then a second PCR, running roughly 7 to 11 cycles, was carried out with a sample-barcoded 5' primer and a J-beta primer mix. One entry per CDR3 protein results from TCRdb running MiXCR on the 5' RACE reads. The sample yields nearly 1 million distinct CDR3 sequences, just over 50% seen once. The sequenced material came from blood. The receptors shown here come from a woman aged 55-70 years in good health.

The V and J genes are TRBV27 and TRBJ2-7; no firm D call. The end of the DNA aligns better with TRBJ2-5, so the J call may be wrong. Germline lookup yields CDR1 MNHEY and CDR2 SMNVEV (reference sequence). The CDR3 has 13 amino acids. The CDR3 loop reads CASRSLFLETQYF. CDR3 in DNA: TGTGCCAGCAGATCCCTGTTTCTAGAGACCCAGTACTTC.

In DNA, the CDR3 is TGTGCCAGCAATCTCATCCCTGAAAGGGATACGCAGTATTTT. Protein: CASNLIPERDTQYF. V and J are TRBV12-3 or TRBV12-4 and TRBJ2-3; no clear D gene. Trimming took off 7 bases at V and 6 bases at J, with 17 bases between the two ends. The CDR3 extends over 14 amino acids.

This clonotype has a handful of counts. V gene TRBV12-3 or TRBV12-4 combines with J gene TRBJ2-7, with 7 bases aligning to TRBD1. The CDR3 sequence is 14 residues long. Trimming took 3 bases from V and 6 from J; bases not matched to a gene: 8. The CDR3 DNA reads as TGTGCCAGCAGTTTGGAGACAGGGAGTCGCGAGCAGTACTTC. Protein: CASSLETGSREQYF.

V usage is TRBV7-9 and J usage is TRBJ2-1, with D perhaps TRBD2 (5 bases). This CDR3 has 13 amino acids. CDR1 and CDR2 from the germline V gene are SEHNR and FQNEAQ (reference sequence). The ends were cut back, 5 bases at V and 10 bases at J, with 15 bases in the middle. The CDR3 sequence: CASSPEGRREQFF. In nucleotides, the CDR3 is TGTGCCAGCAGCCCAGAAGGACGGAGGGAGCAGTTCTTC.

The chain is built from TRBV7-2 and TRBJ2-7, with D uncertain. Trimming removed 4 bases at V and 1 base at J, with 11 bases between. Germline CDR1 is SGHTA and CDR2 is FQGNSA. This CDR3 contains 14 residues. This CDR3 is CASSSSQGSYEQYF. The CDR3 region has the DNA TGTGCCAGCAGCTCCAGTCAAGGGTCCTACGAGCAGTACTTC. Variable domain in full (rest from reference TRBV7-2 and TRBJ2-7): GAGVSQSPSNKVTEKGKDVELRCDPISGHTALYWYRQSLGQGLEFLIYFQGNSAPDKSGLPSDRFSAERTGGSVSTLTIQRTQQEDSAVYLCASSSSQGSYEQYFGPGTRLTVT.

V is TRBV20-1 and J is TRBJ2-1; D not certain. Deletions cut 6 bases from V and 2 bases from J, with 14 bases between. The CDR3 consists of 14 residues. Germline CDR1 and CDR2: DFQATT and SNEGSKA (reference sequence). The CDR3 DNA reads as TGCAGTGCCGAGTCCGACGAGACCTACAATGAGCAGTTCTTC. Translated, it gives CSAESDETYNEQFF.

The chain recombines TRBV12-3 or TRBV12-4 with TRBJ1-1, with D maybe TRBD1 (5 bases). The CDR3 runs 15 residues. V dropped 8 bases and J dropped 1 base, with 17 bases sitting between them. CDR3 sequence (DNA): TGTGCCAGCTTCGATCGGGGGAAAGGGAACACTGAAGCTTTCTTT. It codes for CASFDRGKGNTEAFF.

CDR3 in amino acids: CASSGWGVAAEAFF. CDR3 bases: TGTGCCAGCAGTGGTTGGGGGGTAGCGGCTGAAGCTTTCTTT. The chain couples TRBV6-1 to TRBJ1-1, with a possible D match to TRBD1 (5 bases). Trimming cost V 4 bases and J 6 bases, with 15 bases left between them. This CDR3 has 14 residues. CDR1 MNHNS and CDR2 SASEGT come from the germline V gene.

This clonotype was counted a single time. The chain recombines TRBV10-3 with TRBJ2-7; D is possibly TRBD1 (6 bases). The CDR3 has 13 amino acids. Trimming shortened V by 4 bases and J by 2 bases, and 9 bases separated the two germline ends. CDR1 ENHRY and CDR2 SYGVKD come from the germline V gene. CDR3 in DNA: TGTGCCATCAGTGCGACAGGCCCCTACGAGCAGTACTTC. It specifies CAISATGPYEQYF.

This clonotype showed up just a few times. The chain links TRBV15 to TRBJ2-5, with no clear D. CDR1 LNHNV and CDR2 YYDKDF come from the germline V gene (reference sequence). This CDR3 has 12 amino acids. Deletions cut 7 bases from V and 6 bases from J, with 12 bases between. In DNA form, the CDR3 reads TGTGCCACCACTTTGCCAGGAAAGACCCAGTACTTC. Translating it yields CATTLPGKTQYF.

The chain links TRBV11-3 to TRBJ2-7, with D perhaps matching TRBD2 (5 bases). V was trimmed by 1 base and J by 7 bases, leaving 14 bases between them. CDR1 and CDR2 from the germline V gene are SGHNT and YENEEA. The length of the CDR3 is 14 residues. CDR3 nucleotide sequence: TGTGCCAGCAGCTTAGGCGGGTACTACAATGAGCAGTACTTC. This translates into CASSLGGYYNEQYF.

The rearrangement uses TRBV5-4 and TRBJ2-5; TRBD1 matches at 10 bases. The CDR3 is made up of 17 amino acids. The ends lost 5 bases at V and 1 base at J; junction bases unmatched: 11. Germline V gives CDR1 SGHNT, CDR2 YYREEE (reference sequence). The CDR3 loop reads CASRDHGDRGFQETQYF. The CDR3 coding sequence is TGTGCCAGCAGGGACCACGGGGACAGGGGATTCCAAGAGACCCAGTACTTC.

The rearrangement uses TRBV2 and TRBJ2-7; D call uncertain. CDR3 size: 14 residues. CDR1 and CDR2 (germline): SNHLY, FYNNEI. The V gene lost 4 bases and the J gene lost 7 bases, with 17 bases spanning the gap. The chain's CDR3 is CASSAQLSYNEQYF. In DNA form, the CDR3 reads TGTGCCAGCAGTGCCCAGCTGTCCTACAATGAGCAGTACTTC.

This sequence joins TRBV7-2 and TRBJ2-4, with 8 bases lining up with TRBD1. The end of the DNA aligns better with TRBJ2-7, so the J call may be wrong. Germline V CDR1 and CDR2: SGHTA, FQGNSA. This CDR3 has 15 residues. CDR3 sequence: CASSGDRPAPSEQYF. The CDR3 DNA sequence: TGTGCCAGCAGCGGGGACAGGCCAGCACCTTCCGAGCAGTACTTC.

This clonotype was detected a few times. The chain couples TRBV6-2 or TRBV6-3 to TRBJ2-5; TRBD1 is a possible D gene (6 bases). The J call may not be correct, given that the DNA end is closer to TRBJ2-7. The CDR3 totals 16 residues. Germline V gives CDR1 MNHEY, CDR2 SVGEGT. DNA of the CDR3: TGTGCCAGCAGTTACCGGGACATCGGAAGAAGACCCGAGCAGTACTTC. Its translation is CASSYRDIGRRPEQYF.

This sequence joins TRBV7-2 and TRBJ2-1; the D gene could be TRBD1 or TRBD2 (5 bases each). Per the germline V gene, CDR1 is SGHTA and CDR2 is FQGNSA. The V and J ends lost 1 base and 5 bases respectively, with 15 bases between them. This CDR3 has 16 residues. CDR3 DNA sequence: TGTGCCAGCAGCTTAGGGGCCCGGGGCTTCAACAATGAGCAGTTCTTC. Its protein product is CASSLGARGFNNEQFF.

The chain's CDR3 is CASPQGEEAKIGNIQYF. The DNA of the CDR3 is TGTGCCAGCCCCCAGGGGGAGGAGGCAAAAATTGGGAACATTCAGTACTTC. The chain has TRBV6-1 and TRBJ2-4, with D maybe TRBD1 (7 bases). The CDR3 spans 17 residues. Per germline, CDR1 MNHNS and CDR2 SASEGT. Trimming shortened V by 8 bases and J by 7 bases, and 27 bases separated the two germline ends.

The chain employs TRBV7-2 and TRBJ2-1, with D possibly being TRBD2 (6 bases). The end of the DNA is better explained by TRBJ2-7, so the J call may be wrong. CDR1 and CDR2 from the germline V gene are SGHTA and FQGNSA. The CDR3 spans 16 residues. CDR3 protein: CASSLAWAGYNNEQYF. DNA for the CDR3: TGTGCCAGCAGCTTGGCCTGGGCGGGATATAACAATGAGCAGTACTTC.

The rearrangement links TRBV6-6 to TRBJ1-4, with D tentatively TRBD1 (6 bases). The ends were cut back, 4 bases at V and 7 bases at J, with 13 bases in the middle. CDR1 and CDR2 (germline): MNHNY, SVGAGI (reference sequence). The CDR3 sequence is 14 residues long. CDR3 loop: CASSLQGGIEKLFF. CDR3 bases: TGTGCCAGCAGTTTACAGGGAGGGATTGAAAAACTGTTTTTT.

This clonotype is a singleton in its sample. This chain joins TRBV20-1 and TRBJ2-1, with TRBD2 matching 11 bases. V lost 5 bases and J lost 10; bases outside the gene matches: 7. The CDR3 runs 13 residues. Germline CDR1 DFQATT, CDR2 SNEGSKA (reference sequence). The CDR3 is CSAYSGRAGEQFF. CDR3 DNA: TGCAGTGCTTATAGCGGGAGGGCCGGAGAGCAGTTCTTC.

This clonotype was detected only a few times. The chain carries TRBV29-1 and TRBJ2-5, with 7 bases aligning to TRBD1. The germline V gene has CDR1 SQVTM and CDR2 ANQGSEA. The CDR3 consists of 12 residues. Trimming cost V 7 bases and J 3 bases; bases outside gene matches: 5. In DNA, the CDR3 is TGCAGCGGACGGGACAGTAAAGAGACCCAGTACTTC. The encoded protein is CSGRDSKETQYF.

Worth noting for this clonotype: One junction end does not reproduce the germline sequence, and a read error may be involved. The J gene is TRBJ2-7, the V gene TRBV6-6; D gene uncertain. CDR3 length equals 14 residues. Germline V lookup: CDR1 MNHNY, CDR2 SVGAGI (reference sequence). The CDR3 spells CASRPRQSSYERYF. The DNA for the CDR3 is TGTGCCAGCAGGCCGCGTCAGAGCTCCTACGAGCGGTACTTC.

The chain carries TRBV20-1 and TRBJ1-4; possible D gene TRBD1, 6 bases. Germline CDR1 reads DFQATT; CDR2 reads SNEGSKA (reference sequence). This CDR3 contains 12 residues. Trimming took off 5 bases at V and 8 bases at J, with 12 bases between the two ends. The CDR3 is CSAGGADEKLFF. The CDR3, as DNA: TGCAGTGCTGGGGGCGCAGACGAAAAACTGTTTTTT.

The V and J genes are TRBV30 and TRBJ2-4, with D maybe TRBD1 (6 bases). TRBJ2-5 explains the end of the DNA better; the J call may be wrong. The germline gives CDR1 GTSNPN, CDR2 SVGIG (reference sequence). The CDR3 loop spans 14 amino acids. The CDR3 loop reads CAWSGRTASGTQYF. In DNA form, the CDR3 reads TGTGCCTGGAGTGGAAGGACAGCTTCAGGGACCCAGTACTTC.

The V call is TRBV6-1, the J call TRBJ2-7, with 7 nucleotides matching TRBD2. This CDR3 is 13 amino acids long. After removal of 8 bases from V and 2 bases from J, the junction contained 6 bases not matched to a gene. In germline, CDR1 is MNHNS, CDR2 SASEGT. CDR3 nucleotide sequence: TGTGCCAGCCTAACTAGCGCAACCTACGAGCAGTACTTC. As protein: CASLTSATYEQYF.

This clonotype came up many times. The V call is TRBV7-6, the J call TRBJ1-6; D is possibly TRBD1 (6 bases). The CDR3 length is 14 residues. Deletions cut 0 bases from V and 8 bases from J, with 8 bases between. Germline V gives CDR1 SGHVS, CDR2 FNYEAQ. The CDR3 nucleotides read TGTGCCAGCAGCTTAGCGGGGGCGCATTCACCCCTCCACTTT. Its translation: CASSLAGAHSPLHF.